The 23 T cell receptor beta chains below were found in one sample sequenced in a study of shared clonotypes between healthy human individuals (TCRdb year 2020). CD8 naive samples were obtained by positive selection for CCR7 among CD45RO-negative cells, yielding a CD45RA+CCR7+ population from which TemRA cells were excluded. Library preparation used the immunoSEQ multiplex PCR assay. The immuneACCESS repertoire file appears here via TCRdb, limited to in-frame rearrangements. These files lack a portion of the clones; in checked studies, under half of the deficit traces to unresolved V genes, and the cause of the others is not known. Present in this sample are roughly 2.1 million clones, about 92% of which were seen just once. The ten most abundant clones make up around 1.7% of the sample. Sequenced input: naive CD8+ T cells from PBMCs. This specimen's cell subset or site label, interpreted: CD45RA+CCR7+. These receptor sequences come from a man aged 18 to 30 in good health. Some clones in this sample may be carry-over from other donors' samples.

The chain couples TRBV15 to TRBJ2-2; 9 bases line up with TRBD2. J was trimmed by 6 bases and V by 0 bases; bases with no gene match: 5. CDR3 length equals 16 residues. The V gene's germline CDR1 is LNHNV and CDR2 YYDKDF (reference sequence). In nucleotides, the CDR3 is TGTGCCACCAGCAGAGATCTAGCGGGAAAACCCGGGGAGCTGTTTTTT. It codes for CATSRDLAGKPGELFF.

This chain connects TRBV19 to TRBJ2-7; 10 positions match TRBD1. Losses at the gene ends were 3 bases for V and 2 bases for J; bases not matched to a gene: 7. Germline V gene sequence: CDR1 LNHDA, CDR2 SQIVND (reference sequence). This CDR3 region has 16 residues. The chain's CDR3 is CASSISSDRGPYEQYF. CDR3 DNA sequence: TGTGCCAGTAGTATTTCGTCCGACAGGGGGCCCTACGAGCAGTACTTC.

The chain carries TRBV7-2 and TRBJ2-1; D ambiguous. Germline lookup yields CDR1 SGHTA and CDR2 FQGNSA. The CDR3 is 17 amino acids. V lost 0 bases, J lost 5 bases, and 17 bases lay in between. The CDR3 DNA sequence: TGTGCCAGCAGCTTAGCGACGGAACTACCGCCTCACAATGAGCAGTTCTTC. This codes for CASSLATELPPHNEQFF.

V gene TRBV30 combines with J gene TRBJ2-7; 8 bases line up with TRBD2. CDR3 length: 17 amino acids. Germline V gene data show CDR1 as GTSNPN and CDR2 as SVGIG (reference sequence). V gave up 0 bases and J gave up 3 bases; unmatched junction bases: 13. DNA for the CDR3: TGTGCCTGGAGTGTGAGTCGGGGGGGGATGGCTTTCTACGAGCAGTACTTC. Translation gives CAWSVSRGGMAFYEQYF.

The rearrangement uses TRBV29-1 and TRBJ2-7; D gene uncertain. Per germline, CDR1 SQVTM and CDR2 ANQGSEA. Trimming took 5 bases from V and 3 from J, leaving 11 bases between them. This CDR3 region has 12 residues. CDR3 in DNA: TGCAGCGTTCATCTAGGGTACTACGAGCAGTACTTC. As protein: CSVHLGYYEQYF.

The chain uses TRBV7-9 and TRBJ2-7; TRBD1 agrees at 10 bases. This CDR3 contains 15 residues. V lost 5 bases to trimming and J lost 5 bases; unmatched junction nucleotides: 9. Germline V CDR1 and CDR2: SEHNR, FQNEAQ (reference sequence). The CDR3 DNA reads TGTGCCAGCAGCCTGGAGGACAGGGGGGAGGACGAGCAGTACTTC. This codes for CASSLEDRGEDEQYF.

The chain couples TRBV7-8 to TRBJ2-7, with 9 bases that match TRBD2. This CDR3 has 17 residues. Germline V gives CDR1 SGHVS, CDR2 FQNEAQ. The ends lost 3 bases at V and 2 bases at J; junction bases unmatched: 11. The CDR3 region is CASSLGPAGGPTYEQYF. CDR3 in DNA: TGTGCCAGCAGCTTGGGTCCGGCGGGAGGGCCCACCTACGAGCAGTACTTC.

V gene TRBV7-6 combines with J gene TRBJ2-7; D perhaps matches TRBD2 (6 bases). The germline V gene encodes CDR1 SGHVS and CDR2 FNYEAQ. The CDR3 is 15 residues long. Trimming stripped 3 bases from V and 3 bases from J, with 15 bases between. The chain's CDR3 is CASSLESGAGYEQYF. The DNA for the CDR3 is TGTGCCAGCAGCTTGGAGAGCGGAGCGGGCTACGAGCAGTACTTC.

This chain links TRBV6-1 with TRBJ2-1; no definite D call. Trimming took off 0 bases at V and 4 bases at J, with 10 bases between the two ends. This CDR3 contains 15 residues. Per germline, CDR1 MNHNS and CDR2 SASEGT. The CDR3 DNA reads TGTGCCAGCAGTGAAGCGGTCTCCTTATACAATGAGCAGTTCTTC. Its translation is CASSEAVSLYNEQFF.

In regard to this clone: Other DNA sequences from this sample encode an identical CDR3 as well. The V gene is TRBV27, the J gene TRBJ2-7; D may be TRBD1 (6 bases). Germline V gene data show CDR1 as MNHEY and CDR2 as SMNVEV (reference sequence). With 2 bases removed from V and 3 bases from J, the gap between germline ends came to 11 bases. The CDR3 totals 14 residues. CDR3 sequence reads: CASSLRVGGYEQYF. The CDR3 coding sequence is TGTGCCAGCAGTTTAAGGGTAGGGGGCTACGAGCAGTACTTC.

V is TRBV5-5 and J is TRBJ1-2; the D is unclear. Germline V gives CDR1 SGHKS, CDR2 YYEKEE (reference sequence). The CDR3 sequence is 13 residues long. V was cut by 4 bases and J by 6 bases, with 13 bases left in between. The CDR3: CASSPDLKDGYTF. In DNA form, the CDR3 reads TGTGCCAGCAGCCCCGACCTCAAGGATGGCTACACCTTC.

This chain uses TRBV7-8 with TRBJ2-2, with TRBD2 matching 10 bases. V trimming: 4 bases; J trimming: 1 base; junction bases outside the gene matches: 9. Germline V lookup: CDR1 SGHVS, CDR2 FQNEAQ. This CDR3 has 18 residues. CDR3 bases: TGTGCCAGCAGCTCGTTCGTAGGGACTAGCGAGAACACCGGGGAGCTGTTTTTT. It translates to CASSSFVGTSENTGELFF.

J is TRBJ2-2 and V is TRBV4-3; TRBD2 is a possible D gene (6 bases). Germline assignment: CDR1 LGHNA and CDR2 YSLEER. The CDR3 covers 19 residues. Trimming removed 0 bases at V and 6 bases at J, with 23 bases between. For the CDR3, the DNA is TGCGCCAGCAGCCAAGATGCCCAGGGCTACTCGTGGGGGGCCGGGGAGCTGTTTTTT. Its translation: CASSQDAQGYSWGAGELFF.

This rearrangement joins TRBV25-1 to TRBJ2-1; no clear D gene. This CDR3 has 12 amino acids. Germline lookup yields CDR1 MGHDK and CDR2 SYGVNS. V lost 1 base and J lost 8, with 6 bases in between. CDR3 region: CASSESPDEQFF. The CDR3 nucleotides read TGTGCCAGCAGTGAATCCCCCGATGAGCAGTTCTTC.

In its sample, this clone was seen once. The chain carries TRBV4-1 and TRBJ1-2, with no clear D. Trimming removed 0 bases from V and 4 bases from J, with 18 bases in between. This CDR3 is 17 amino acids long. Germline lookup yields CDR1 MGHRA and CDR2 YSYEKL. CDR3 residues: CASSQDPPEGLVYGYTF. DNA of the CDR3: TGCGCCAGCAGCCAAGATCCCCCTGAGGGTCTAGTCTATGGCTACACCTTC.

V gene TRBV11-2 combines with J gene TRBJ2-3; tentatively, D is TRBD2 (6 bases). From germline, CDR1 is SGHAT and CDR2 FQNNGV. The germline V and J ends were trimmed by 0 bases and 2 bases, with 9 bases remaining between them. The CDR3 is 15 amino acids. The CDR3 DNA is TGTGCCAGCAGCTTAGATTGGACTAACACAGATACGCAGTATTTT. As protein: CASSLDWTNTDTQYF.

The J gene is TRBJ1-2, the V gene TRBV5-4, with D possibly matching TRBD1 (5 bases). Trimming took off 4 bases at V and 0 bases at J, with 10 bases between the two ends. The CDR3 has 14 residues. Germline assignment: CDR1 SGHNT and CDR2 YYREEE (reference sequence). Here the CDR3 reads CASSIGTPNYGYTF. CDR3 DNA: TGTGCCAGCAGCATCGGGACTCCTAACTATGGCTACACCTTC.

The rearrangement links TRBV19 to TRBJ2-1; D call uncertain. The germline CDR1 and CDR2 sequences are LNHDA and SQIVND (reference sequence). The CDR3 has 14 residues. The V end lost 5 bases, the J end lost 3 bases, and 11 bases lay between the germline ends. The CDR3 is CASSFQHFYNEQFF. CDR3 in DNA: TGTGCCAGTAGTTTCCAACACTTCTACAATGAGCAGTTCTTC.

This clone was seen only once. J is TRBJ2-1 and V is TRBV10-3, with D unresolved. V dropped 0 bases and J dropped 8 bases, with 8 bases sitting between them. Germline V gene lookup returns CDR1 ENHRY and CDR2 SYGVKD. CDR3 length: 13 amino acids. The CDR3 DNA follows: TGTGCCATCAGTGAGTCGGCGAGGCATGAGCAGTTCTTC. Translating it yields CAISESARHEQFF.

V and J are TRBV6-5 and TRBJ2-1, with D perhaps given as TRBD1 or TRBD2 (5 bases each). V was pared by 2 bases and J by 8 bases, with 16 bases between. CDR1 and CDR2 from the germline V gene are MNHEY and SVGAGI. The CDR3 totals 15 residues. DNA of the CDR3: TGTGCCAGCAGTTACGGGGGACCTACAAACGATGAGCAGTTCTTC. Protein: CASSYGGPTNDEQFF.

The chain carries TRBV7-9 and TRBJ2-3; 8 bases fit TRBD2. This CDR3 contains 12 residues. V was pared by 1 base and J by 14 bases, with 5 bases of the junction left unmatched. Per the germline V gene, CDR1 is SEHNR and CDR2 is FQNEAQ (reference sequence). The CDR3 region is CASSLGTGGRYF. CDR3 nucleotides: TGTGCCAGCAGCTTAGGTACGGGAGGGCGGTATTTT.

Notes on this clone: Other nucleotide sequences from this sample produce the same CDR3. J is TRBJ2-7 and V is TRBV6-5, with 11 bases fitting TRBD2. Germline CDR1 is MNHEY and CDR2 is SVGAGI. The CDR3 length is 15 residues. The junction had 3 bases not matched to a gene; V was cut back by 3 bases and J by 2 bases. CDR3 sequence (DNA): TGTGCCAGCAGTTATGGACTAGCGGGTACCTACGAGCAGTACTTC. It is translated as CASSYGLAGTYEQYF.

The chain combines TRBV11-3 with TRBJ2-2, with TRBD2 matching 7 bases. Germline V gives CDR1 SGHNT, CDR2 YENEEA. The trim removed 5 bases at V and 6 bases at J, leaving 9 bases unmatched. CDR3 length: 15 residues. CDR3 loop: CASSDPATSPGELFF. CDR3 in DNA: TGTGCCAGCAGCGACCCCGCGACTAGCCCCGGGGAGCTGTTTTTT.